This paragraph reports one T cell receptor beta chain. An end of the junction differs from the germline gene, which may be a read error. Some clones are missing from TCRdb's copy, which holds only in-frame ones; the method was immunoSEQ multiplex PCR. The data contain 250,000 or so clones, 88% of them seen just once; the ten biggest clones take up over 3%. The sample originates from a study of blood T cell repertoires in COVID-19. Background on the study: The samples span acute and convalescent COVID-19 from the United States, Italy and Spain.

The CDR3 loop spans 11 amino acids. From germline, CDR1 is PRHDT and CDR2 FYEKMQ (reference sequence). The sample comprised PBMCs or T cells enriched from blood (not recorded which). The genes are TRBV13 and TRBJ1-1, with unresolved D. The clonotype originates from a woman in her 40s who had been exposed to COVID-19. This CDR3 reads CASSLRNIPNF. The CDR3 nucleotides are TGTGCCAGCAGCCTTCGAAACATCCCAAATTTT.